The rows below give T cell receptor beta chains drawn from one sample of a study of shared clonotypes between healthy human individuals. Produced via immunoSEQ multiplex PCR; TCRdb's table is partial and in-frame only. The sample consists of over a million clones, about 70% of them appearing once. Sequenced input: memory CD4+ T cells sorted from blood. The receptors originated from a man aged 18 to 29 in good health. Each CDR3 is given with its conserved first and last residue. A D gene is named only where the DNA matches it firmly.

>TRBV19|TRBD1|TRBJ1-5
CASSIGQVRSNSNQPQHF
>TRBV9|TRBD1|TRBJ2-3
CASSVTGVGQDTQYF
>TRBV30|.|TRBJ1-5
CAWSVQGGNQPQHF
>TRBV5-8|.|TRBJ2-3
CASSLGGTSTDTQYF
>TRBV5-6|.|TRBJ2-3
CASTDTGTMASDTQYF
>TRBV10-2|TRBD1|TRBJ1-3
CASRSTGENTIYF
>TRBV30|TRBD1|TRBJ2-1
CAWSETGTYNEQFF
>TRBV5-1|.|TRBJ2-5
CASSLGGSPQETQYF
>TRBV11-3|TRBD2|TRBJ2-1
CASRGSGTEQFF
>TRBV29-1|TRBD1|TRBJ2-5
CSVEFGTGSGETQYF
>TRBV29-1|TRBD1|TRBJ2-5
CSVRDRQETQYF
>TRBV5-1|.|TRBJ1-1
CASSDSNTEAFF
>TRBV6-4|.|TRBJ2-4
CASARETGIEDKNIQYF
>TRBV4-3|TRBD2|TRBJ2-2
CASSQMGLAGNTGELFF
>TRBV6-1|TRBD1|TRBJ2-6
CASSGGQGGSGANVLTF
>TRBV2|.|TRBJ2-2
CASRYSGNTGELFF
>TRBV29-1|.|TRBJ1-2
CSALAGDGYTF
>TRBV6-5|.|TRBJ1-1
CASSYRNTEAFF
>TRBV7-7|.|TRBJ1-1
CARHRGWGTEAFF
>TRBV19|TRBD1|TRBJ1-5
CASYGQGSQPQHF
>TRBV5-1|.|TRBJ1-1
CASSFEGGNTEAFF
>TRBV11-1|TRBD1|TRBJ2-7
CASSLDRANEQYF
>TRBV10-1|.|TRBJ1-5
CASGPRGSNQPQHF
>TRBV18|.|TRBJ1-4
CASSPPAGFNEKLFF
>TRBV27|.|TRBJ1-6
CASAEGANSPLHF
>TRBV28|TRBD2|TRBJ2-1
CAAGGFAYNEQFF
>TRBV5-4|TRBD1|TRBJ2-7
CASSSWDSSYEQYF
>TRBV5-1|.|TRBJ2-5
CASSLSSGRGEETQYF
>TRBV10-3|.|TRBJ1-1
CAISEGGTEAFF
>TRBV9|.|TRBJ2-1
CASSVPLASDEQFF
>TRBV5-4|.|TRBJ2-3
CASSPGQLTDTQYF
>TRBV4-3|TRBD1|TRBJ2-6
CASSQIGTGVSGANVLTF
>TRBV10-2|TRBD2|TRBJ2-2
CASNVAGGPDTGELFF
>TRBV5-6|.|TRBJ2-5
CASSLAETQYF
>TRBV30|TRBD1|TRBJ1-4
CAWSQGGTNEKLFF